A single sample is the source of the 7 T cell receptor beta chains below, sequenced in a study of Ad26.COV2.S vaccination and SARS-CoV-2 variants (dated by TCRdb to the early 2020s). The method was the immunoSEQ multiplex PCR assay. The immuneACCESS repertoire file appears here via TCRdb, limited to in-frame rearrangements. These files lack a portion of the clones; in checked studies, under half of the deficit traces to unresolved V genes, and the cause of the others is not known. The sample table records roughly 410,000 clones; about four fifths of these occur just once. The ten largest make up nearly 7.5% of the sample. Interpreted using the paper, the treatment or condition label stands for: some 19 received Ad26.COV2.S at low or high dose, single or two shots; about 5 received placebo; per-sample allocation not given. Repertoires of vaccine and placebo recipients were sequenced from samples taken on day 63 after the first injection.

The sample in question was peripheral blood, obtained in a trial of Ad26.COV2.S vaccine versus placebo. The receptors originated from a person between 18 and 59 years old who received the Ad26.COV2.S COVID-19 vaccine or a placebo.

The chain recombines TRBV20-1 with TRBJ1-4; possibly TRBD1 for D (5 bases). The CDR3 spans 15 residues. Trimming pared 3 bases from V and 3 bases from J, leaving 14 bases between. Looked up from germline, CDR1 is DFQATT and CDR2 is SNEGSKA (reference sequence). The DNA for the CDR3 is TGCAGTGCTAGTGGGGGGAGTTCAGCTAATGAAAAACTGTTTTTT. This translates into CSASGGSSANEKLFF.

The chain recombines TRBV7-2 with TRBJ2-1; 13 bases fit TRBD2. This CDR3 comprises 16 residues. CDR1 and CDR2 (germline): SGHTA, FQGNSA. V lost 5 bases and J lost 5; bases outside the gene matches: 6. In DNA form, the CDR3 reads TGTGCCAGCAGCCTCCGGACTAGCGGGGGCAACAATGAGCAGTTCTTC. Protein product: CASSLRTSGGNNEQFF.

Only one count was recorded for this clone. The chain joins TRBV19 to TRBJ2-3; 11 bases are shared with TRBD2. The CDR3 consists of 16 residues. The V gene end was trimmed by 6 bases and the J gene end by 2 bases; junction bases not matched to a gene: 7. CDR1 and CDR2 from the germline V gene are LNHDA and SQIVND (reference sequence). As DNA, the CDR3 is TGTGCCAGTAGCCGACTAGCGGGGCCCACCACAGATACGCAGTATTTT. This sequence encodes CASSRLAGPTTDTQYF.

The chain couples TRBV5-6 to TRBJ2-1, with D possibly matching TRBD2 (5 bases). The germline V gene has CDR1 SGHDT and CDR2 YYEEEE. V lost 2 bases to trimming and J lost 10 bases, with 13 bases between them. The CDR3 has 13 amino acids. The CDR3 loop reads CASSFEGSNEQFF. The DNA for the CDR3 is TGTGCCAGCAGCTTTGAGGGTAGTAACGAGCAGTTCTTC.

The chain is built from TRBV6-1 and TRBJ1-4, with D possibly matching TRBD1 (5 bases). Germline V gene lookup returns CDR1 MNHNS and CDR2 SASEGT. The CDR3 totals 17 residues. Trimming pared 0 bases from V and 5 bases from J, leaving 16 bases between. CDR3: CASSEAPGPSPNEKLFF. Written as DNA, the CDR3 is TGTGCCAGCAGTGAAGCGCCGGGACCCTCGCCCAATGAAAAACTGTTTTTT.

The genes are TRBV6-5 and TRBJ1-4; a weak D match, TRBD1 (5 bases). This CDR3 has 13 residues. Germline CDR1 is MNHEY and CDR2 is SVGAGI. V shed 9 bases and J shed 3 bases, with 11 bases lying between them. The CDR3 nucleotides are TGTGCCAGTGGGACGTTCCCTAATGAAAAACTGTTTTTT. Translating it yields CASGTFPNEKLFF.

This clone is a singleton in its sample. The CDR3 DNA sequence: TGTGCCAGCTCAGCAGGGTCCGGCACCTACGAGCAGTACTTC. It codes for CASSAGSGTYEQYF. This sequence joins TRBV18 and TRBJ2-7; the D gene is possibly TRBD1 (5 bases). With 5 bases removed from V and 2 bases from J, the gap between germline ends came to 13 bases. CDR3 length: 14 amino acids. In germline, CDR1 is KGHSH, CDR2 LQKENI.